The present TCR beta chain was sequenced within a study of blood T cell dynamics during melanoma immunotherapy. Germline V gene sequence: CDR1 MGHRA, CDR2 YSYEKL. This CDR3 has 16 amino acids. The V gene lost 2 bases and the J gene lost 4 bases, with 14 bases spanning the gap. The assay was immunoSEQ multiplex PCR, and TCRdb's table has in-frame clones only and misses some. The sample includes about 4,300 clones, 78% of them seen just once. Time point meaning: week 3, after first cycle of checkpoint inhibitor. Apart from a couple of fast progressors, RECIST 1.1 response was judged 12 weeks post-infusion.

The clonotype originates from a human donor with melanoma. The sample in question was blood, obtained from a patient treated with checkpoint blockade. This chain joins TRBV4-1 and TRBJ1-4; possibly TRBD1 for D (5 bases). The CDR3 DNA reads TGCGCCAGCAGCCAAAAAGCCGGGACTGTTAATGAAAAACTGTTTTTT. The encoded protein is CASSQKAGTVNEKLFF.